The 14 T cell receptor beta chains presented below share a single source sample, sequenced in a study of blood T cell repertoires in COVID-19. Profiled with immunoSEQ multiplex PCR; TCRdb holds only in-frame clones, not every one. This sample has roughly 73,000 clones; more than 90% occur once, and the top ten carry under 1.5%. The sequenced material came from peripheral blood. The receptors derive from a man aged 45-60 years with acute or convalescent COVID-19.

The CDR3, as DNA: TGTGCCAGCAGTTTATTGGGGCAGGGGGGTGAAAAACTGTTTTTT. Protein sequence: CASSLLGQGGEKLFF. The V gene is TRBV27, the J gene TRBJ1-4; 7 nucleotides align to TRBD1. CDR1 is MNHEY, CDR2 SMNVEV, per germline (reference sequence). The CDR3 loop spans 15 amino acids. J lost 7 bases, V lost 1 base, and 6 bases had no gene match.

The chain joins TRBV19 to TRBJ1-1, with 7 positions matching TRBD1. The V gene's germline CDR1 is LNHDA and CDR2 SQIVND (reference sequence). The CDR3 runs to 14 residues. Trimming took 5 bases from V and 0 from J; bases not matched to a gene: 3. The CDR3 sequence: CASSVGTVNTEAFF. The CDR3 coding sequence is TGTGCCAGTAGTGTCGGGACAGTGAACACTGAAGCTTTCTTT.

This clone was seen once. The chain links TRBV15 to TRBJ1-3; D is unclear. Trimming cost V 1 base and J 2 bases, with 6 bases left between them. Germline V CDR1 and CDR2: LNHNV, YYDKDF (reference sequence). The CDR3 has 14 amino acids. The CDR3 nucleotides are TGTGCCACCAGCAGAGCTGGCACTGGAAACACCATATATTTT. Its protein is CATSRAGTGNTIYF.

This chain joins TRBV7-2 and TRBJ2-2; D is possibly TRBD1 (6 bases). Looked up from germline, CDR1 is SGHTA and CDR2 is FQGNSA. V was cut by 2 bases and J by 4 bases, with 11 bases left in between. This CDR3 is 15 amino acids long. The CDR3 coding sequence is TGTGCCAGCAGCTTAAGGGGGACGAGCACCGGGGAGCTGTTTTTT. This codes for CASSLRGTSTGELFF.

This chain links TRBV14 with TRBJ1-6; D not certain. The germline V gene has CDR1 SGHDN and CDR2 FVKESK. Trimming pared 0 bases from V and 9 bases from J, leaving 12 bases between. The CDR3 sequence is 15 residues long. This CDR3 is CASSQDQLRFSPLHF. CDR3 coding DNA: TGTGCCAGCAGCCAAGATCAATTGCGTTTTTCACCCCTCCACTTT. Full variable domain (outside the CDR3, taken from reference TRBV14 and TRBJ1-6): EAGVTQFPSHSVIEKGQTVTLRCDPISGHDNLYWYRRVMGKEIKFLLHFVKESKQDESGMPNNRFLAERTGGTYSTLKVQPAELEDSGVYFCASSQDQLRFSPLHFGNGTRLTVT.

CDR3 nucleotide sequence: TGTGCCTGGAGTGTCGACAGGGGTGAGCAGTTCTTC. This sequence encodes CAWSVDRGEQFF. The rearrangement joins TRBV30 to TRBJ2-1; 8 bases map to TRBD1. CDR3 length equals 12 residues. CDR1 GTSNPN and CDR2 SVGIG come from the germline V gene (reference sequence). V lost 0 bases to trimming and J lost 9 bases; unmatched junction nucleotides: 1.

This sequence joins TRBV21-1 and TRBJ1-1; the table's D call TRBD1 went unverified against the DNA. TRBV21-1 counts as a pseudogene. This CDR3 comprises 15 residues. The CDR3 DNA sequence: TGTGCCAGCAGCCAGACGACAGGGGGAGACACTGAAGCTTTCTTT. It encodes CASSQTTGGDTEAFF.

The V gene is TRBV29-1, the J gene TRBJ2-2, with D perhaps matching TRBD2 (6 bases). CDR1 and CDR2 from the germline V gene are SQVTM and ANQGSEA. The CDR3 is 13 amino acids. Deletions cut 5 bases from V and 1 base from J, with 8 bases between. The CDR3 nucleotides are TGCAGCGTTCGGGGAGGGAACACCGGGGAGCTGTTTTTT. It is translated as CSVRGGNTGELFF.

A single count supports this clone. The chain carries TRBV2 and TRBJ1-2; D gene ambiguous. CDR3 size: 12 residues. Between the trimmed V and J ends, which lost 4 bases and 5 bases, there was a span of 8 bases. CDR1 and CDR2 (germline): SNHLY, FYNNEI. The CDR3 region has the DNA TGTGCCAGCAGTGCCCCCGTTTATGGCTACACCTTC. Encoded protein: CASSAPVYGYTF.

The DNA for the CDR3 is TGTGCCAGCAGCGTACAAGGGGCCGGAAACACCATATATTTT. This sequence encodes CASSVQGAGNTIYF. This chain joins TRBV9 and TRBJ1-3, with D maybe TRBD1 (5 bases). This CDR3 spans 14 amino acids. Germline CDR1 and CDR2: SGDLS and YYNGEE. V was shortened by 1 base and J by 4 bases, with 9 bases between the two germline ends.

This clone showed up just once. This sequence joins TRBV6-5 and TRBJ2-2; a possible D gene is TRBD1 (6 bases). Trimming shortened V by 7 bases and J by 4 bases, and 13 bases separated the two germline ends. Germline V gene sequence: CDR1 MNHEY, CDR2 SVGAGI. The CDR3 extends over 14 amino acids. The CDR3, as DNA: TGTGCCAGCACCGTGGGACAACCCACCGGGGAGCTGTTTTTT. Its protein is CASTVGQPTGELFF.

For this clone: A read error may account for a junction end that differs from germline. The DNA of the CDR3 is TGTGCTAGCAGCTCAGAATGGAACACTGAAGCTTTCTTT. Protein product: CASSSEWNTEAFF. V and J are TRBV7-7 and TRBJ1-1; no clear D gene. Germline V gives CDR1 SSHAT, CDR2 FNYEAQ (reference sequence). The CDR3 contains 13 residues.

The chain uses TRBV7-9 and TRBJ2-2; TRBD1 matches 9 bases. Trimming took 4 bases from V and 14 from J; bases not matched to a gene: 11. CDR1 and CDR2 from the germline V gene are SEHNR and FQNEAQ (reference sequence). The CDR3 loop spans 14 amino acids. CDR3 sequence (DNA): TGTGCCAGCAGCTCCGAGTTGACAGGGGGTGGTCTGTTTTTT. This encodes CASSSELTGGGLFF.

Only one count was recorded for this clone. The chain's CDR3 is CASQKLAGGGEQYV. CDR3 bases: TGTGCCAGCCAAAAGCTAGCGGGGGGCGGCGAGCAGTACGTC. The chain joins TRBV6-5 to TRBJ2-7; 11 bases agree with TRBD2. Germline V gene sequence: CDR1 MNHEY, CDR2 SVGAGI. This CDR3 has 14 amino acids. After removal of 8 bases from V and 6 bases from J, the junction contained 9 bases not matched to a gene.